The 18 T cell receptor beta chains below all came from one sample that was sequenced in a study of blood T cell repertoires in COVID-19. Profiling relied on immunoSEQ multiplex PCR, and the TCRdb table lists in-frame clones only, not all of them. The table lists roughly 120,000 clones, more than 80% of them singletons, with 25% to 30% in the top ten. The sequenced sample consisted of peripheral blood. The receptors come from a man between 65 and 80 years old with active or convalescent COVID-19.

The chain couples TRBV4-2 to TRBJ2-3; D is perhaps TRBD2 (5 bases). Trimming took 0 bases from V and 1 from J, leaving 11 bases between them. CDR1 is LGHNA and CDR2 is YNFKEQ in the germline V gene. The CDR3 runs to 16 residues. The CDR3 DNA sequence: TGTGCCAGCAGCCAAGAAGTGAGGACTCGCACAGATACGCAGTATTTT. Protein product: CASSQEVRTRTDTQYF.

The CDR3 DNA sequence: TGTGCCAGCAGCCAGGGACAGGGGGCTTATTCGGATTCACCCCTCCACTTT. It yields the protein CASSQGQGAYSDSPLHF. The V and J genes are TRBV3-1 (or the pseudogene TRBV3-2) and TRBJ1-6; TRBD1 matches at 12 bases. J gave up 8 bases and V 3 bases, and 8 bases lay outside the gene matches. This CDR3 contains 17 residues. Germline CDR1 LGHDT, CDR2 YNNKEL (reference sequence).

The CDR3 DNA is TGTGCCTGGAGCCTGTACTTCTCTGGAAACACCATATATTTT. Amino acid sequence: CAWSLYFSGNTIYF. This rearrangement joins TRBV30 to TRBJ1-3; unclear D gene. The germline CDR1 and CDR2 sequences are GTSNPN and SVGIG (reference sequence). The CDR3 totals 14 residues. V was pared by 3 bases and J by 0 bases, with 9 bases between.

J is TRBJ1-1 and V is TRBV6-5; D is possibly TRBD1 (6 bases). CDR3 length: 14 amino acids. The germline gives CDR1 MNHEY, CDR2 SVGAGI. Between the trimmed V and J ends, which lost 7 bases and 1 base, there was a span of 13 bases. CDR3 in amino acids: CASTLVRGNTEAFF. The CDR3 nucleotides read TGTGCCAGCACCCTCGTCAGGGGGAACACTGAAGCTTTCTTT.

The chain employs TRBV28 and TRBJ1-1, with D possibly being TRBD1 (5 bases). This CDR3 contains 13 residues. V gave up 5 bases and J gave up 5 bases, with 12 bases separating them. The germline gives CDR1 MDHEN, CDR2 SYDVKM. CDR3 protein: CASSPGHLTEAFF. The CDR3 nucleotides read TGTGCCAGCAGTCCCGGACACCTGACTGAAGCTTTCTTT.

This chain connects TRBV28 to TRBJ1-2; perhaps TRBD1 as D (5 bases). Trimming pared 2 bases from V and 4 bases from J, leaving 5 bases between. CDR1 is MDHEN, CDR2 SYDVKM, per germline. There are 12 residues in the CDR3. The CDR3: CASSLQGYGYTF. CDR3 bases: TGTGCCAGCAGTTTACAGGGCTATGGCTACACCTTC.

J is TRBJ1-4 and V is TRBV6-5; the D is unclear. This CDR3 has 13 amino acids. V was pared by 2 bases and J by 8 bases, with 9 bases between. Germline V gene sequence: CDR1 MNHEY, CDR2 SVGAGI. The CDR3 loop reads CASSYGSWEKLFF. The CDR3 bases are TGTGCCAGCAGTTACGGGAGTTGGGAAAAACTGTTTTTT.

V gene TRBV7-8 combines with J gene TRBJ2-3; TRBD2 matches at 9 bases. The CDR3 consists of 18 residues. Losses at the gene ends were 5 bases for V and 2 bases for J; bases not matched to a gene: 14. Germline values: CDR1 SGHVS, CDR2 FQNEAQ. The CDR3 nucleotides read TGTGCCAGCAGCACCCCGACTAGCGGAGTCGTCGTCACAGATACGCAGTATTTT. This gives the protein CASSTPTSGVVVTDTQYF. The full variable domain, with the rest looked up from reference TRBV7-8 and TRBJ2-3, is GAGVSQSPRYKVAKRGQDVALRCDPISGHVSLFWYQQALGQGPEFLTYFQNEAQLDKSGLPSDRFFAERPEGSVSTLKIQRTQQEDSAVYLCASSTPTSGVVVTDTQYFGPGTRLTVL.

CDR3 sequence reads: CASKSYSGYSYEQYF. CDR3 coding DNA: TGTGCCAGCAAGTCCTATTCAGGGTACTCCTACGAGCAGTACTTC. The gene calls are TRBV28 and TRBJ2-7, with TRBD1 as a possible D gene (5 bases). CDR1 MDHEN and CDR2 SYDVKM come from the germline V gene. The CDR3 sequence is 15 residues long. V was pared by 7 bases and J by 0 bases, with 16 bases between.

J is TRBJ2-7 and V is TRBV7-2, with 12 bases matching TRBD2. V shed 6 bases, J shed 7 bases, and the junction held 7 bases outside the gene matches. Germline V gene lookup returns CDR1 SGHTA and CDR2 FQGNSA. The CDR3 runs 14 residues. The CDR3 DNA sequence: TGTGCCAGCAGTTTACTAGCGGGAGGCGGGGAGCAGTACTTC. Amino acid sequence: CASSLLAGGGEQYF.

The chain links TRBV5-1 to TRBJ2-1; 11 bases fit TRBD2. Germline CDR1 and CDR2: SGHRS and YFSETQ. The J segment lost 2 bases and the V segment lost 5 bases, leaving 3 bases of the junction unmatched. The CDR3 is 15 amino acids. CDR3 loop: CASRGTSGPYNEQFF. The DNA of the CDR3 is TGCGCCAGCAGAGGGACTAGCGGTCCCTACAATGAGCAGTTCTTC. Filled out from reference TRBV5-1 and TRBJ2-1, the complete variable domain reads KAGVTQTPRYLIKTRGQQVTLSCSPISGHRSVSWYQQTPGQGLQFLFEYFSETQRNKGNFPGRFSGRQFSNSRSEMNVSTLELGDSALYLCASRGTSGPYNEQFFGPGTRLTVL.

The J gene is TRBJ1-4, the V gene TRBV6-5; D may be TRBD1 (5 bases). The V gene lost 8 bases and the J gene lost 3 bases, with 13 bases spanning the gap. The CDR3 runs to 14 residues. CDR1 is MNHEY, CDR2 SVGAGI, per germline. CDR3 sequence (DNA): TGTGCCAGCGTTCTGGGGCAAGCTAATGAAAAACTGTTTTTT. It translates to CASVLGQANEKLFF.

This sequence joins TRBV6-1 and TRBJ2-6, with TRBD1 as a possible D gene (6 bases). This CDR3 is 18 amino acids long. The V gene lost 4 bases and the J gene lost 2 bases, with 18 bases spanning the gap. In germline, CDR1 is MNHNS, CDR2 SASEGT. The chain's CDR3 is CASSVIGQWMAGANVLTF. The CDR3 DNA reads as TGTGCCAGCAGTGTGATAGGACAGTGGATGGCTGGGGCCAACGTCCTGACTTTC.

This clone was seen more than once but under ten times. The chain joins TRBV28 to TRBJ2-1, with 9 bases aligning to TRBD1. Per germline, CDR1 MDHEN and CDR2 SYDVKM. The V gene end was trimmed by 7 bases and the J gene end by 5 bases; junction bases not matched to a gene: 9. The CDR3 has 15 residues. DNA of the CDR3: TGTGCCAGCACCACACAGGGACAGGGACACAATGAGCAGTTCTTC. This gives the protein CASTTQGQGHNEQFF. Complete variable domain (other parts from reference TRBV28 and TRBJ2-1): DVKVTQSSRYLVKRTGEKVFLECVQDMDHENMFWYRQDPGLGLRLIYFSYDVKMKEKGDIPEGYSVSREKKERFSLILESASTNQTSMYLCASTTQGQGHNEQFFGPGTRLTVL.

The chain joins TRBV2 to TRBJ1-5; 9 nucleotides line up with TRBD1. The V gene's germline CDR1 is SNHLY and CDR2 FYNNEI. The CDR3 loop spans 15 amino acids. V gave up 9 bases and J gave up 1 base; unmatched junction bases: 7. The CDR3 sequence: CARWGQGSSNQPQHF. CDR3 in DNA: TGTGCCAGGTGGGGACAGGGATCAAGCAATCAGCCCCAGCATTTT.

The chain links TRBV6-5 to TRBJ1-1, with TRBD1 matching 12 bases. The ends lost 8 bases at V and 5 bases at J; junction bases unmatched: 9. Germline V gene sequence: CDR1 MNHEY, CDR2 SVGAGI. The CDR3 has 15 amino acids. The CDR3 is CASGSGQGARTEAFF. In nucleotides, the CDR3 is TGTGCCAGCGGGTCGGGACAGGGGGCGAGGACTGAAGCTTTCTTT.

The chain couples TRBV12-5 to TRBJ2-1; 9 bases match TRBD1. Germline loops: CDR1 LGHNT, CDR2 FRNRAP. The CDR3 spans 15 residues. J was trimmed by 6 bases and V by 5 bases; bases with no gene match: 8. CDR3 residues: CASGAGTGKGNEQFF. For the CDR3, the DNA is TGTGCTAGTGGTGCCGGGACAGGGAAGGGCAATGAGCAGTTCTTC.

The genes are TRBV24-1 and TRBJ1-2, with unresolved D. The CDR3 has 14 amino acids. The V and J ends lost 9 bases and 8 bases respectively, with 21 bases between them. Germline V gives CDR1 KGHDR, CDR2 SFDVKD. The CDR3 protein is CATRLENRLDGYTF. The CDR3 bases are TGTGCCACCCGTCTGGAGAATAGACTCGACGGCTACACCTTC.